These T cell receptor beta chains were read from a single sample in a study of blood T cell repertoires in COVID-19. Measured with immunoSEQ multiplex PCR; TCRdb has only the in-frame clones, and not every one. The sample has tens of thousands of clones, roughly 91% seen once. The sequenced sample was peripheral blood. The receptors were gathered from a human donor in a cohort sampled during active COVID-19. The CDR3 runs from the conserved cysteine through the conserved F or W. A D gene is named only where the DNA matches it firmly. Rows may omit the clone size; those that give it use once, few, many or a size class.

V gene	J gene	D gene	clone size	CDR3 protein	CDR3 DNA
TRBV7-2	TRBJ1-2	NA	NA	CASSFGGGYYGYTF	TGTGCCAGCAGCTTTGGGGGCGGATACTATGGCTACACCTTC
TRBV2	TRBJ2-7	TRBD1	NA	CASRERDRRHSYEQYF	TGTGCCAGCAGAGAGAGGGACAGGAGACATTCCTACGAGCAGTACTTC
TRBV3-1/TRBV3-2	TRBJ2-1	NA	NA	CASSQDPGDNEQFF	TGTGCCAGCAGCCAAGATCCAGGGGACAATGAGCAGTTCTTC
TRBV6-5	TRBJ2-7	NA	NA	CASSTEGSRSYEQYF	TGTGCCAGCAGTACGGAAGGGAGCCGCTCCTACGAGCAGTACTTC
TRBV27	TRBJ2-5	NA	NA	CASRGTWAVPQETQYF	TGTGCCAGCAGGGGGACTTGGGCTGTGCCTCAAGAGACCCAGTACTTC
TRBV6-5	TRBJ1-2	NA	NA	CASSYSQGVYGYTF	TGTGCCAGCAGTTACTCGCAAGGGGTCTATGGCTACACCTTC
TRBV4-3	TRBJ1-6	NA	NA	CASSQPGGSPLHF	TGCGCCAGCAGCCAACCGGGAGGTTCACCCCTCCACTTT
TRBV13	TRBJ2-3	TRBD1	NA	CASSKFQGADTQYF	TGTGCCAGCAGCAAGTTCCAGGGGGCAGATACGCAGTATTTT
TRBV11-3	TRBJ2-7	TRBD2	NA	CASSYGLGYEQYF	TGTGCCAGCAGCTACGGACTAGGCTACGAGCAGTACTTC
TRBV6-6	TRBJ2-7	TRBD2	NA	CASRAGDYEQYF	TGTGCCAGCCGGGCGGGGGACTACGAGCAGTACTTC
TRBV24-1	TRBJ2-1	TRBD2	NA	CATSGAGTSGSPSSYNEQFF	TGTGCCACCAGTGGCGCCGGGACTAGCGGGAGTCCGAGCTCCTACAATGAGCAGTTCTTC
TRBV5-4	TRBJ1-1	TRBD1	NA	CASSGGQGVLNTEAFF	TGTGCCAGCAGCGGGGGGCAGGGGGTTTTGAACACTGAAGCTTTCTTT
TRBV7-6	TRBJ2-5	NA	NA	CASSSMGGKETQYF	TGTGCCAGCAGCTCCATGGGCGGGAAGGAGACCCAGTACTTC
TRBV2	TRBJ2-5	NA	NA	CASSYTLKVGTGQETQYF	TGTGCCAGCAGCTATACCCTAAAGGTTGGAACAGGCCAAGAGACCCAGTACTTC
TRBV21-1	TRBJ2-7	NA	once	CASSKALGTPGAPAYEQYF	TGTGCCAGCAGCAAAGCGCTCGGTACGCCAGGGGCACCAGCCTACGAGCAGTACTTC
TRBV7-2	TRBJ1-6	TRBD1	NA	CASSLTRQGNNSPLHF	TGTGCCAGCAGCTTAACGAGACAGGGGAATAATTCACCCCTCCACTTT
TRBV10-3	TRBJ2-7	NA	once	CAISETGTHEQYF	TGTGCCATCAGTGAGACGGGAACGCACGAGCAGTACTTC
TRBV29-1	TRBJ2-5	TRBD1	NA	CSVEYRDRAQYF	TGCAGCGTTGAATACCGGGACAGGGCCCAGTACTTC
TRBV4-2	TRBJ2-3	TRBD2	once	CASSQEENLGREVTDTQYF	TGTGCCAGCAGCCAAGAGGAAAACTTAGGGCGGGAGGTGACAGATACGCAGTATTTT
TRBV5-4	TRBJ1-5	NA	few	CASSLGGGSNQPQHF	TGTGCCAGCAGCTTGGGGGGCGGTAGCAATCAGCCCCAGCATTTT
TRBV28	TRBJ1-2	NA	NA	CASSLAQDNYGYTF	TGTGCCAGCAGTTTAGCACAGGACAATTATGGCTACACCTTC
TRBV11-2	TRBJ2-7	TRBD1	NA	CASSPDRAYEQYF	TGTGCCAGCAGCCCCGACAGGGCCTACGAGCAGTACTTC
TRBV11-2	TRBJ2-2	NA	NA	CASSLGTVTGELFF	TGTGCCAGCAGCTTAGGTACAGTTACCGGGGAGCTGTTTTTT
TRBV28	TRBJ2-7	NA	NA	CASRAASYYEQYF	TGTGCCAGCAGGGCAGCGTCGTACTACGAGCAGTACTTC
TRBV6-1	TRBJ2-5	NA	once	CASSEPPDTQYF	TGTGCCAGCAGTGAGCCGCCAGATACCCAGTACTTC
TRBV3-1/TRBV3-2	TRBJ2-3	TRBD1	NA	CASSHAKRTGGRADTQYF	TGTGCCAGCAGCCACGCAAAGAGGACAGGGGGCAGGGCAGATACGCAGTATTTT
TRBV28	TRBJ1-2	TRBD1	NA	CASSSPLTGGYYGYTF	TGTGCCAGCAGTTCACCCCTAACAGGGGGCTACTATGGCTACACCTTC
TRBV5-4	TRBJ1-5	TRBD1	NA	CASSLAGGNQPQHF	TGTGCCAGCAGCTTGGCAGGGGGGAATCAGCCCCAGCATTTT
TRBV29-1	TRBJ1-2	NA	NA	CSVEPRAYGYTF	TGCAGCGTTGAACCCAGGGCCTATGGCTACACCTTC
TRBV7-2	TRBJ2-3	TRBD2	NA	CASSLVGRGYTDTQYF	TGTGCCAGCAGCTTAGTGGGGCGGGGGTACACAGATACGCAGTATTTT
TRBV2	TRBJ2-4	TRBD2	NA	CASSEVGARLAGRGNIQYF	TGTGCCAGCAGTGAAGTAGGGGCTAGGCTAGCGGGACGTGGAAACATTCAGTACTTC
TRBV5-4	TRBJ2-3	TRBD2	NA	CASSWGAGVRTDTQYF	TGTGCCAGCAGCTGGGGAGCGGGAGTGCGCACAGATACGCAGTATTTT
TRBV19	TRBJ2-3	TRBD2	NA	CASSPALAGGSTQYF	TGTGCCAGTAGTCCCGCACTAGCGGGGGGCTCTACGCAGTATTTT
TRBV28	TRBJ2-6	NA	NA	CASSQGGTGANVLTF	TGTGCCAGCAGCCAAGGGGGAACTGGGGCCAACGTCCTGACTTTC
TRBV27	TRBJ1-2	NA	NA	CASSLDLRYGYTF	TGTGCCAGCAGCCTGGACTTGCGCTATGGCTACACCTTC
TRBV11-2	TRBJ1-6	NA	few	CASSLVGGDSPLHF	TGTGCCAGCAGCTTAGTGGGGGGGGATTCACCCCTCCACTTT
TRBV27	TRBJ2-4	NA	NA	CASSFRAKNIQYF	TGTGCCAGCAGTTTCCGAGCCAAAAACATTCAGTACTTC
TRBV19	TRBJ2-2	TRBD1	NA	CASRLGDRVTGELFF	TGTGCCAGTAGATTGGGGGACAGGGTAACCGGGGAGCTGTTTTTT
TRBV5-1	TRBJ2-5	TRBD2	NA	CASSLVSGGETQYF	TGCGCCAGCAGCTTGGTATCGGGAGGGGAGACCCAGTACTTC
TRBV2	TRBJ1-2	NA	NA	CASSEGLYGYTF	TGTGCCAGCAGTGAGGGCCTCTATGGCTACACCTTC
TRBV5-1	TRBJ2-1	TRBD1	NA	CASSFGTGPYNEQFF	TGCGCCAGCAGCTTTGGGACAGGACCATACAATGAGCAGTTCTTC
TRBV7-6	TRBJ2-1	NA	NA	CASSLLGSSYNEQFF	TGTGCCAGCAGTTTACTAGGCAGCTCCTACAATGAGCAGTTCTTC
TRBV4-3	TRBJ1-1	NA	NA	CASSQTRITEAFF	TGCGCCAGCAGCCAGACGCGGATTACTGAAGCTTTCTTT
TRBV28	TRBJ1-1	TRBD1	once	CASSFDRVSTEAFF	TGTGCCAGCAGTTTCGACAGGGTAAGCACTGAAGCTTTCTTT
TRBV18	TRBJ2-1	NA	NA	CASSPLHGKGNEQFF	TGTGCCAGCTCACCACTTCACGGGAAAGGGAATGAGCAGTTCTTC
TRBV6-6	TRBJ1-5	TRBD1	NA	CASSPGQGTSSQPQHF	TGTGCCAGCAGTCCCGGACAGGGAACCTCTTCTCAGCCCCAGCATTTT
TRBV7-2	TRBJ2-7	NA	NA	CASSLVVGGYEQYF	TGTGCCAGCAGCTTAGTGGTAGGGGGCTACGAGCAGTACTTC
TRBV4-1	TRBJ2-2	NA	NA	CASSQGETGELFF	TGCGCCAGCAGCCAAGGGGAGACCGGGGAGCTGTTTTTT
TRBV30	TRBJ2-5	NA	once	CAWSGTVQETQYF	TGTGCCTGGAGTGGGACAGTACAAGAGACCCAGTACTTC
TRBV10-3	TRBJ1-2	TRBD1	NA	CAISATGQGNYGYTF	TGTGCCATCAGTGCGACGGGACAGGGGAACTATGGCTACACCTTC
TRBV7-8	TRBJ2-7	TRBD1	once	CASSLAGTGGELSYEQYF	TGTGCCAGCAGCTTAGCTGGGACAGGGGGCGAACTTTCCTACGAGCAGTACTTC
TRBV6-2/TRBV6-3	TRBJ2-3	TRBD2	NA	CASSLAGGQATDTQYF	TGTGCCAGCAGTTTAGCGGGGGGACAAGCCACAGATACGCAGTATTTT
TRBV18	TRBJ2-5	NA	NA	CASSPFSRGETQYF	TGTGCCAGCTCACCTTTTTCTAGGGGAGAGACCCAGTACTTC
TRBV4-2	TRBJ2-1	NA	NA	CASSQDWSNEQFF	TGTGCCAGCAGCCAAGACTGGAGCAATGAGCAGTTCTTC
TRBV28	TRBJ1-5	NA	NA	CASLTGRQPQHF	TGTGCCAGCTTGACAGGTAGGCAGCCCCAGCATTTT
TRBV5-1	TRBJ2-3	NA	NA	CASSLQASTDTQYF	TGCGCCAGCAGCTTGCAAGCTAGCACAGATACGCAGTATTTT
TRBV28	TRBJ2-3	NA	NA	CASSFSRGIDTQYF	TGTGCCAGCAGTTTCTCGCGCGGAATAGATACGCAGTATTTT
TRBV28	TRBJ1-1	NA	NA	CASSLSLGTGGAAFF	TGTGCCAGCAGTTTATCCCTGGGAACAGGCGGGGCAGCTTTCTTT
TRBV29-1	TRBJ2-7	NA	NA	CSVQNGGLRFEYEQYF	TGCAGCGTCCAAAACGGAGGGCTTCGCTTCGAATACGAGCAGTACTTC